One and the same sample provided the 25 T cell receptor beta chains below, sequenced in a study of blood T cells in healthy people across ages. The use of a sample-barcoded 5' primer and a J-beta primer mix characterized a second PCR of roughly 6 to 11 cycles. MiXCR, run by TCRdb on the 5' RACE reads, gives a single entry per CDR3 protein. Among about 1.8 million distinct CDR3 sequences listed, around 48% were seen once. The sample was blood. Receptors originate from a woman in her thirties or forties in good health.

The V gene is TRBV7-2, the J gene TRBJ2-7, with TRBD1 identical over 9 bases. This CDR3 is 15 amino acids long. V lost 1 base and J lost 4; bases outside the gene matches: 5. The V gene's germline CDR1 is SGHTA and CDR2 FQGNSA. The CDR3 sequence: CASSLGHRGQYEQYF. The CDR3 DNA sequence: TGTGCCAGCAGCTTAGGGCACAGGGGGCAGTACGAGCAGTACTTC.

Details on this clonotype: This sequence may be a read error, since a much larger clone differs from it by one base. The genes are TRBV11-2 and TRBJ2-3, with TRBD2 identical over 9 bases. The length of the CDR3 is 15 residues. V was clipped by 3 bases and J by 4 bases; unmatched bases: 5. Germline V gives CDR1 SGHAT, CDR2 FQNNGV. CDR3 nucleotides: TGTGCCAGCAGCTTGTGGCGGGGGGGCGCAGATACGCAGTATTTT. Residues: CASSLWRGGADTQYF.

This clonotype was detected a few times. The J gene is TRBJ2-5, the V gene TRBV4-3; no definite D call. CDR1 is LGHNA and CDR2 is YSLEER in the germline V gene. Trimming cost V 0 bases and J 1 base, with 9 bases left between them. The CDR3 extends over 15 amino acids. In nucleotides, the CDR3 is TGCGCCAGCAGCCAAGATCTGTCCCTCCAAGAGACCCAGTACTTC. Translating gives CASSQDLSLQETQYF.

A single count supports this clonotype. The chain couples TRBV2 to TRBJ1-4; D is possibly TRBD1 (5 bases). The length of the CDR3 is 16 residues. Trimming took 4 bases from V and 3 from J, leaving 15 bases between them. CDR1 SNHLY and CDR2 FYNNEI come from the germline V gene. CDR3 in amino acids: CASSVGTGRANEKLFF. The CDR3 DNA is TGTGCCAGCAGTGTCGGGACGGGGCGAGCTAATGAAAAACTGTTTTTT.

The V call is TRBV6-1, the J call TRBJ2-5; TRBD1 might be the D (5 bases). The end of the DNA is better explained by TRBJ2-7, so the J call may be wrong. CDR1 is MNHNS, CDR2 SASEGT, per germline. CDR3 length: 14 residues. CDR3 bases: TGTGCCAGCAGTGAAGCGCCACAGGCACTCGAGCAGTACTTC. It yields the protein CASSEAPQALEQYF.

This clonotype has more than one count but fewer than ten. The chain carries TRBV5-1 and TRBJ2-1; 7 positions agree with TRBD2. Trimming removed 5 bases from V and 4 bases from J; junction bases left unmatched: 12. The CDR3 is made up of 16 amino acids. CDR1 and CDR2 from the germline V gene are SGHRS and YFSETQ. The CDR3 DNA reads as TGCGCCAGCAGTATCGAAGGCGGGGGATCTTACAATGAGCAGTTCTTC. Translating it yields CASSIEGGGSYNEQFF.

This clonotype was counted between two and nine times. This chain links TRBV6-6 with TRBJ2-4, with D hard to call. V was pared by 6 bases and J by 7 bases, with 10 bases between. The V gene's germline CDR1 is MNHNY and CDR2 SVGAGI (reference sequence). This CDR3 comprises 12 residues. The CDR3 loop is CASRSPRNIQYF. The CDR3 region has the DNA TGTGCCAGCAGATCCCCCAGGAACATTCAGTACTTC.

The CDR3 DNA is TGTGCCACCAGCAGAGAACAGGTCACTGAAGCTTTCTTT. Amino acid sequence: CATSREQVTEAFF. This chain links TRBV15 with TRBJ1-1; maybe TRBD1 (5 bases). Trimming pared 0 bases from V and 4 bases from J, leaving 6 bases between. The germline V gene encodes CDR1 LNHNV and CDR2 YYDKDF (reference sequence). The CDR3 consists of 13 residues.

The chain combines TRBV12-3 or TRBV12-4 with TRBJ1-6, with D perhaps matching TRBD1 (6 bases). This CDR3 region has 15 residues. Between the trimmed V and J ends, which lost 6 bases and 2 bases, there was a span of 11 bases. CDR3 bases: TGTGCCAGCAGCTCCCCAGGGGCCTATAATTCACCCCTCCACTTT. It yields the protein CASSSPGAYNSPLHF.

This clonotype was counted between two and nine times. This sequence joins TRBV27 and TRBJ2-3; 9 bases are a match to TRBD2. Germline V gives CDR1 MNHEY, CDR2 SMNVEV (reference sequence). V gave up 7 bases and J gave up 0 bases; unmatched junction bases: 8. This CDR3 spans 16 amino acids. CDR3 sequence: CASTNLAGLSTDTQYF. The CDR3 DNA follows: TGTGCCAGCACCAACCTAGCGGGGCTCAGCACAGATACGCAGTATTTT.

This clonotype was seen a handful of times. The chain links TRBV29-1 to TRBJ2-1; D may be TRBD2 (6 bases). Germline values: CDR1 SQVTM, CDR2 ANQGSEA. This CDR3 is built from 14 residues. Trimming pared 5 bases from V and 2 bases from J, leaving 13 bases between. The CDR3 DNA is TGCAGCGTTCACGGGACTCCCCCCTACAATGAGCAGTTCTTC. Translation gives CSVHGTPPYNEQFF.

Written as DNA, the CDR3 is TGTGCCAGCAGTTGGGCTGGGGCTCCTACAGATACGCAGTATTTT. Translated, it gives CASSWAGAPTDTQYF. The chain couples TRBV27 to TRBJ2-3; tentatively, D is TRBD1 (5 bases). The germline V gene encodes CDR1 MNHEY and CDR2 SMNVEV (reference sequence). The V and J ends lost 4 bases and 3 bases respectively, with 14 bases between them. The CDR3 is 15 residues long.

This clonotype occurred a few times. This sequence joins TRBV29-1 and TRBJ2-1, with D uncertain. V dropped 7 bases and J dropped 0 bases, with 13 bases sitting between them. Germline CDR1 is SQVTM and CDR2 is ANQGSEA. The CDR3 runs to 14 residues. The CDR3 here is CSGVTPSSYNEQFF. The DNA of the CDR3 is TGCAGCGGGGTGACACCGAGCTCCTACAATGAGCAGTTCTTC.

V gene TRBV24-1 combines with J gene TRBJ2-3, with no clear D. From germline, CDR1 is KGHDR and CDR2 SFDVKD. Trimming left V 5 bases short and J 0 bases short, with 14 bases between. The CDR3 extends over 16 amino acids. The CDR3 reads CATSVGILTSTDTQYF. The DNA of the CDR3 is TGTGCCACCAGTGTAGGGATCCTAACTAGCACAGATACGCAGTATTTT.

This clonotype was seen only a few times. V is TRBV5-1 and J is TRBJ2-1, with 7 nucleotides matching TRBD2. V lost 3 bases, J lost 3 bases, and 3 bases stayed unmatched. Germline assignment: CDR1 SGHRS and CDR2 YFSETQ. The CDR3 contains 14 residues. CDR3 nucleotides: TGCGCCAGCAGCTCTAGCGGAGACTACAATGAGCAGTTCTTC. It encodes CASSSSGDYNEQFF.

The V call is TRBV27, the J call TRBJ2-6; D call uncertain. This CDR3 comprises 16 residues. The germline gives CDR1 MNHEY, CDR2 SMNVEV (reference sequence). Trimming removed 2 bases at V and 3 bases at J, with 11 bases between. CDR3 amino acids: CASSLRTESGANVLTF. CDR3 DNA: TGTGCCAGCAGTTTACGGACCGAAAGTGGGGCCAACGTCCTGACTTTC.

In its sample, this clonotype was seen many times. The chain links TRBV4-3 to TRBJ2-3; D gene unclear. V gave up 1 base and J gave up 3 bases, with 5 bases separating them. Germline V gene lookup returns CDR1 LGHNA and CDR2 YSLEER. The CDR3 is made up of 13 amino acids. The CDR3, as DNA: TGCGCCAGCAGCCAAGCCCCAACAGATACGCAGTATTTT. It is translated as CASSQAPTDTQYF.

This clonotype appeared a few times. This chain connects TRBV7-2 to TRBJ2-5, with 10 bases aligning to TRBD1. This CDR3 is 17 amino acids long. V was clipped by 1 base and J by 6 bases; unmatched bases: 11. Germline assignment: CDR1 SGHTA and CDR2 FQGNSA. The CDR3 coding sequence is TGTGCCAGCAGCTTAGGTTTTCGGACAGGGGGGTTAAAGACCCAGTACTTC. This codes for CASSLGFRTGGLKTQYF. Full variable domain (rest looked up from reference TRBV7-2 and TRBJ2-5): GAGVSQSPSNKVTEKGKDVELRCDPISGHTALYWYRQSLGQGLEFLIYFQGNSAPDKSGLPSDRFSAERTGGSVSTLTIQRTQQEDSAVYLCASSLGFRTGGLKTQYFGPGTRLLVL.

This rearrangement joins TRBV20-1 to TRBJ2-4, with D tentatively TRBD2 (6 bases). The V and J ends lost 5 bases and 0 bases respectively, with 11 bases between them. The CDR3 sequence is 14 residues long. Germline V gene data show CDR1 as DFQATT and CDR2 as SNEGSKA (reference sequence). CDR3 sequence (DNA): TGCAGTGCTCGAGCGGGTTTAGCCAAAAACATTCAGTACTTC. It translates to CSARAGLAKNIQYF.

The V gene is TRBV29-1, the J gene TRBJ2-5; 8 bases line up with TRBD2. Germline lookup yields CDR1 SQVTM and CDR2 ANQGSEA. The CDR3 runs 19 residues. V gave up 7 bases and J gave up 0 bases; unmatched junction bases: 22. In DNA form, the CDR3 reads TGCAGCGCAAAGGTCTTAGGGACTAGTGAGGGGGAGTACCAAGAGACCCAGTACTTC. This codes for CSAKVLGTSEGEYQETQYF.

The genes are TRBV20-1 and TRBJ1-6, with unresolved D. This CDR3 contains 16 residues. V shed 3 bases and J shed 0 bases, with 12 bases lying between them. In germline, CDR1 is DFQATT, CDR2 SNEGSKA (reference sequence). As DNA, the CDR3 is TGCAGTGCTAGCCACAATCAGGCCTCCTATAATTCACCCCTCCACTTT. Translated: CSASHNQASYNSPLHF.

Points on this clonotype: A junction end diverges from the germline sequence, so it may reflect a read error. This rearrangement joins TRBV14 to TRBJ1-2; D is undetermined. The CDR3 loop spans 15 amino acids. The germline gives CDR1 SGHDN, CDR2 FVKESK. For the CDR3, the DNA is TGTGCCAGCAGCCAATCAGGTTTAGCTACCTATGACTACACCTTC. Its protein is CASSQSGLATYDYTF.

V and J are TRBV19 and TRBJ1-2; D remains ambiguous. This CDR3 is built from 13 residues. Trimming pared 1 base from V and 4 bases from J, leaving 7 bases between. The V gene's germline CDR1 is LNHDA and CDR2 SQIVND (reference sequence). The CDR3 reads CASSIGYAYGYTF. In DNA, the CDR3 is TGTGCCAGTAGTATAGGGTATGCCTATGGCTACACCTTC.

CDR3 DNA sequence: TGTGCCAGCAGTCGGGGGGAGATCTCTGGGGCCAACGTCCTGACTTTC. It translates to CASSRGEISGANVLTF. The rearrangement uses TRBV6-2 or TRBV6-3 and TRBJ2-6; TRBD2 matches 7 bases. V was clipped by 5 bases and J by 0 bases; unmatched bases: 4. This CDR3 region has 16 residues. Per germline, CDR1 MNHEY and CDR2 SVGEGT.

Only a few counts were recorded for this clonotype. The V and J genes are TRBV7-9 and TRBJ2-5; 9 positions match TRBD1. Germline V gene data show CDR1 as SEHNR and CDR2 as FQNEAQ (reference sequence). J lost 11 bases, V lost 5 bases, and 15 bases had no gene match. There are 15 residues in the CDR3. This CDR3 reads CASSHEAGTGLPQYF. CDR3 DNA: TGTGCCAGCAGCCATGAAGCCGGGACAGGGCTTCCTCAGTACTTC.